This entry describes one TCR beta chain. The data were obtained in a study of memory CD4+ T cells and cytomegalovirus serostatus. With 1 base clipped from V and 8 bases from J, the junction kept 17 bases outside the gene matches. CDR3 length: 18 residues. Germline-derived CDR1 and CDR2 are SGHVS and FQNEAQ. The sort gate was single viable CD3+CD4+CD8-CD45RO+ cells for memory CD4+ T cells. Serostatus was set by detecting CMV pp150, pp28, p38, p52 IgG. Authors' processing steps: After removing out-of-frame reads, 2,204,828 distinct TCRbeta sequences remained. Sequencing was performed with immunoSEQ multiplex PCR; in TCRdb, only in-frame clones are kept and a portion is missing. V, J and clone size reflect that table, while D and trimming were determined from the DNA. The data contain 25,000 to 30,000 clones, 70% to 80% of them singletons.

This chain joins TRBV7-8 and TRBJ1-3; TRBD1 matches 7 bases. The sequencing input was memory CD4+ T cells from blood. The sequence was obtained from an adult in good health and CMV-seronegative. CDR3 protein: CASSLVITLRQGGDTIYF. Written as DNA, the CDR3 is TGTGCCAGCAGCTTAGTAATAACATTACGGCAGGGGGGAGACACCATATATTTT. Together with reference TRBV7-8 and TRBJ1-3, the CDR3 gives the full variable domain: GAGVSQSPRYKVAKRGQDVALRCDPISGHVSLFWYQQALGQGPEFLTYFQNEAQLDKSGLPSDRFFAERPEGSVSTLKIQRTQQEDSAVYLCASSLVITLRQGGDTIYFGEGSWLTVV.